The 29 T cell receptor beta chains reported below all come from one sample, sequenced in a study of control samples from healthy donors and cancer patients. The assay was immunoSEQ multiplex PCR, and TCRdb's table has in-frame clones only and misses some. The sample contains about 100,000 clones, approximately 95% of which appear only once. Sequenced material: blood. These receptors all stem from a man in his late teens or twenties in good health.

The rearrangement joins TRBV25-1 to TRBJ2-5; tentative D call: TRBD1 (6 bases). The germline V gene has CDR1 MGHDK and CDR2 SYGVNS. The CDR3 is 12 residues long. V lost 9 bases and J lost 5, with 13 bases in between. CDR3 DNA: TGTGCCAGTAGGGGGACCATCGAGACCCAGTACTTC. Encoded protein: CASRGTIETQYF.

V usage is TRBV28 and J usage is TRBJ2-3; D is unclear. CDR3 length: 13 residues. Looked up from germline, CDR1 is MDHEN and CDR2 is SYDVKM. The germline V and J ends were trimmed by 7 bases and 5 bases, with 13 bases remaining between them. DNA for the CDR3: TGTGCCAGCATCGTGAATCTGGGAGATACGCAGTATTTT. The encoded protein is CASIVNLGDTQYF.

This chain's CDR3 is CADSPPGDTEAFF. As DNA, the CDR3 is TGTGCTGACTCGCCCCCGGGGGACACTGAAGCTTTCTTT. V and J are TRBV6-5 and TRBJ1-1, with D possibly matching TRBD1 (5 bases). Germline CDR1 reads MNHEY; CDR2 reads SVGAGI. The CDR3 has 13 residues.

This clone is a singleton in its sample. CDR3 bases: TGCGCCAGCACATGGGCTCCTAATGAAAAACTGTTTTTT. Its protein product is CASTWAPNEKLFF. V gene TRBV5-1 combines with J gene TRBJ1-4; D is unclear. V lost 6 bases, J lost 3 bases, and 9 bases lay in between. The CDR3 totals 13 residues. The V gene's germline CDR1 is SGHRS and CDR2 YFSETQ.

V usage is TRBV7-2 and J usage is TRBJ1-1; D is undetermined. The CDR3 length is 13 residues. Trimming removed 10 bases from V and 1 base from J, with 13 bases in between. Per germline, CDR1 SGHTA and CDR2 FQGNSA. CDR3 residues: CANQFAQNTEAFF. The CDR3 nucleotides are TGTGCCAACCAATTTGCCCAGAACACTGAAGCTTTCTTT.

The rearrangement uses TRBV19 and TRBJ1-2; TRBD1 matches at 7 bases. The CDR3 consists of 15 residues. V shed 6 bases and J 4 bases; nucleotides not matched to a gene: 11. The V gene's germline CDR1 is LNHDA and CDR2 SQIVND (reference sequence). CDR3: CASSLSRTGSYGYTF. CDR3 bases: TGTGCCAGTAGCCTATCGCGGACAGGTTCCTATGGCTACACCTTC.

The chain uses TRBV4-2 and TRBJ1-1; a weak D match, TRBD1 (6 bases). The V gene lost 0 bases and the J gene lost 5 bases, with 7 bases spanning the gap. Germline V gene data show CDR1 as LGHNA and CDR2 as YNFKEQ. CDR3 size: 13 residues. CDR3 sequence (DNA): TGTGCCAGCAGCCAAGAGAGGGGGACTGAAGCTTTCTTT. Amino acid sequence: CASSQERGTEAFF.

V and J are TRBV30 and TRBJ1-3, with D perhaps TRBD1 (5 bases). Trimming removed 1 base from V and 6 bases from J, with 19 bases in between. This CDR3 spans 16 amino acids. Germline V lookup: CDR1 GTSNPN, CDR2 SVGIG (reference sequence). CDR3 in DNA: TGTGCCTGGAGTGGAGCCTACAGGTTACTGGCAAACACCATATATTTT. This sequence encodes CAWSGAYRLLANTIYF.

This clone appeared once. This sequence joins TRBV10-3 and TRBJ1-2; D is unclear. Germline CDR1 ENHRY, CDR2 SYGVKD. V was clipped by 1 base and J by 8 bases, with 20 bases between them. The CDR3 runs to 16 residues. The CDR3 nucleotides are TGTGCCATCAGTGAGTTTTTTGGGCAGGTCGACTCGGGCTACACCTTC. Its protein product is CAISEFFGQVDSGYTF.

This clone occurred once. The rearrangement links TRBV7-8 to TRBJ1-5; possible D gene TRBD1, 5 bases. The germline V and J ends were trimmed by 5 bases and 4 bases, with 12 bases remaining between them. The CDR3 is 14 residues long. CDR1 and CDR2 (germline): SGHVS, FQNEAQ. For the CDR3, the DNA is TGTGCCAGCAGCCCCGCGGGACTAAATCAGCCCCAGCATTTT. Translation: CASSPAGLNQPQHF.

CDR3 loop: CASSDWQGARDTEAFF. In nucleotides, the CDR3 is TGTGCCAGCAGTGATTGGCAGGGGGCGAGGGACACTGAAGCTTTCTTT. The chain carries TRBV2 and TRBJ1-1, with 8 bases matching TRBD1. CDR3 length: 16 residues. The germline V gene encodes CDR1 SNHLY and CDR2 FYNNEI. Trimming cost V 3 bases and J 3 bases; bases outside gene matches: 9.

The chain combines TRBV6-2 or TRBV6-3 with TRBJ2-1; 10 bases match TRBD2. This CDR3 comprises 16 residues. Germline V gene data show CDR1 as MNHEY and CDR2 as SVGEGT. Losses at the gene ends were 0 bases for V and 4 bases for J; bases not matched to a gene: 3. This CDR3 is CASSYSSSGSYNEQFF. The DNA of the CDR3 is TGTGCCAGCAGTTACTCTTCTAGCGGGAGTTACAATGAGCAGTTCTTC.

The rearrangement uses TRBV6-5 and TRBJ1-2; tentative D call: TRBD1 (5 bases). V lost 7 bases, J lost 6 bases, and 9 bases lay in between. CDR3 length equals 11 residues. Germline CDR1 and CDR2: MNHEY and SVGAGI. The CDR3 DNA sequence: TGTGCCAGCAAGGTGGGGGATGGCTACACCTTC. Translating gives CASKVGDGYTF.

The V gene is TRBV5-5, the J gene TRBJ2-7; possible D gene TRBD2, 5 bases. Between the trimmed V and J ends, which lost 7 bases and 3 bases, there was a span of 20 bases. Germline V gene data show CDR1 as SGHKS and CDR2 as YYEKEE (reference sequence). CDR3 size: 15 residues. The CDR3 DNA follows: TGTGCCAGCGGACTGCTCCTGGGTGGAGTCTACGAGCAGTACTTC. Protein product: CASGLLLGGVYEQYF.

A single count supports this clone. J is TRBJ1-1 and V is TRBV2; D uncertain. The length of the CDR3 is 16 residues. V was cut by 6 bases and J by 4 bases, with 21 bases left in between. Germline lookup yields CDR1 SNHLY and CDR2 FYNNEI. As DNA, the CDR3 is TGTGCCAGCAGCGCTCCATCCTCCAGAGGATCCACTGAAGCTTTCTTT. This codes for CASSAPSSRGSTEAFF.

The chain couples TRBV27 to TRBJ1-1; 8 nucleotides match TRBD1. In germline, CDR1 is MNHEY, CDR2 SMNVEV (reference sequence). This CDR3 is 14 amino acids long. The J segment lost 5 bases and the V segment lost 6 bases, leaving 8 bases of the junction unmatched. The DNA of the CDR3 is TGTGCCAGCAGCGTCGGACAGGGTGGAACTGAAGCTTTCTTT. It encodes CASSVGQGGTEAFF.

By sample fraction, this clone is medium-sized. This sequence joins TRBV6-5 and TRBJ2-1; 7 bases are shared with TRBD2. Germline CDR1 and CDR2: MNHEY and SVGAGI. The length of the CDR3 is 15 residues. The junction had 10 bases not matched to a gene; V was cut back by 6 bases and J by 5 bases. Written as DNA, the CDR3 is TGTGCCAGCAGGGCGCGGGAGAGAATCGACAATGAGCAGTTCTTC. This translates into CASRARERIDNEQFF.

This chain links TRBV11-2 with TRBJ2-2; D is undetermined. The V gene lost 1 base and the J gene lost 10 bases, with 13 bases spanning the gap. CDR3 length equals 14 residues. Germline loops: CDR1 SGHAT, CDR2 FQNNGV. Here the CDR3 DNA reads TGTGCCAGCAGCTTAGCGGGCCTCTACGAGGAGCTGTTTTTT. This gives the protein CASSLAGLYEELFF.

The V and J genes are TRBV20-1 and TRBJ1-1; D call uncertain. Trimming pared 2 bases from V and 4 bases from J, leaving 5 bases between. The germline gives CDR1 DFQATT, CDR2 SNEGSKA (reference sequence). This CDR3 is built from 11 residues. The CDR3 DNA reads TGCAGTGCTAGACGAAGCACTGAAGCTTTCTTT. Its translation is CSARRSTEAFF.

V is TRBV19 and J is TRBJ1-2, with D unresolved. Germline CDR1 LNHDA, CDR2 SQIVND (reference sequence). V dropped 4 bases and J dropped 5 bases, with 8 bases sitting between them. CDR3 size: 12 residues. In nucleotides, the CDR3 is TGTGCCAGTAGTAATACAGTTTATGGCTACACCTTC. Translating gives CASSNTVYGYTF.

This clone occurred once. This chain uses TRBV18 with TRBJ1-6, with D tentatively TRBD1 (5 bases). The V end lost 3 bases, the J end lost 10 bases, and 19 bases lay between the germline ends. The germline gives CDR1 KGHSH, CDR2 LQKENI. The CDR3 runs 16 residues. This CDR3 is CASSPTRAGSGSPLHF. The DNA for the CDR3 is TGTGCCAGCTCACCTACCAGGGCAGGGTCCGGGTCACCCCTCCACTTT.

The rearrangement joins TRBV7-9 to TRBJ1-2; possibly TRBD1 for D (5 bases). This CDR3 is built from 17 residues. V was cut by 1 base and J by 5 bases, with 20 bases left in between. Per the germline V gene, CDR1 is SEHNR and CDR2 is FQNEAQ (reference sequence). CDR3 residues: CASSLVSMAGMAYGYTF. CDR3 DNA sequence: TGTGCCAGCAGCTTAGTTTCAATGGCAGGGATGGCATATGGCTACACCTTC.

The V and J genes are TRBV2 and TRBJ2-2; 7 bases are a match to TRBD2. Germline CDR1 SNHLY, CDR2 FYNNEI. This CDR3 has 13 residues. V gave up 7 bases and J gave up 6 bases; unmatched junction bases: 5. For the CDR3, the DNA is TGTGCCAGCAACCGACTAGCCCCCGGGGAGCTGTTTTTT. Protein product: CASNRLAPGELFF.

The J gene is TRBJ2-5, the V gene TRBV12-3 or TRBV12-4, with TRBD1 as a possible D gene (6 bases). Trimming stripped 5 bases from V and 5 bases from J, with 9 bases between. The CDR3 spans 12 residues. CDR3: CASSDRRETQYF. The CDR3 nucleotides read TGTGCCAGCAGTGACAGGAGGGAGACCCAGTACTTC.

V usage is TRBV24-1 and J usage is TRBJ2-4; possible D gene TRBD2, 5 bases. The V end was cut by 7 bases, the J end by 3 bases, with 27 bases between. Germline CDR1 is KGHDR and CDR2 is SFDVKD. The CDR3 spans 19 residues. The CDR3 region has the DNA TGTGCCACCAGGAATTGTATTGTGGCAGCGGCCTTTGGCAAAAACATTCAGTACTTC. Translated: CATRNCIVAAAFGKNIQYF.

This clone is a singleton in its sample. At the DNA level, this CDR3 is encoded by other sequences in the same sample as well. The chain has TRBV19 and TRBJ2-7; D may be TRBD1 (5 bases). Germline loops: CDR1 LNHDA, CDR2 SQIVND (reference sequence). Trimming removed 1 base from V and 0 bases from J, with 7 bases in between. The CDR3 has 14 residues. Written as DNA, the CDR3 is TGTGCCAGTAGTATAGCAGGGTCCTCCTACGAGCAGTACTTC. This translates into CASSIAGSSYEQYF.

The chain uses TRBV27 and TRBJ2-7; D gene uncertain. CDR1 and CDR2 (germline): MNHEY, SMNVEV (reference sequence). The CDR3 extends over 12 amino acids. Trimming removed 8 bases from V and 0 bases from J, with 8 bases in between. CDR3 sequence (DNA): TGTGCCAGCTTGGGCAGCTCCTACGAGCAGTACTTC. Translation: CASLGSSYEQYF.

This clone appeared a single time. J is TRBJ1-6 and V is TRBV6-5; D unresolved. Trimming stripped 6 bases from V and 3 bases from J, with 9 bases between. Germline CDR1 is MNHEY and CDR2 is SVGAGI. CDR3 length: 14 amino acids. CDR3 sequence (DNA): TGTGCCAGCAGGACGGAGAGCTATAATTCACCCCTCCACTTT. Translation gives CASRTESYNSPLHF.

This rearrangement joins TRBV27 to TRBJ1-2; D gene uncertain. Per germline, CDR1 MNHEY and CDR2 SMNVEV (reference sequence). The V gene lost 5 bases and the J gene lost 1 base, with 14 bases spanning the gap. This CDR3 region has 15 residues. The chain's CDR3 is CASSAFQSLNYGYTF. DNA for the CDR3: TGTGCCAGCAGTGCGTTTCAGAGCCTTAACTATGGCTACACCTTC.